A single sample is the source of the 23 T cell receptor beta chains below, sequenced in a study of OX40 agonist ivuxolimab in advanced cancers. TCRdb's table, derived via immunoSEQ multiplex PCR, lists solely in-frame clones and lacks some. Among roughly 28,000 clones listed, 82% were seen once. The sequencing used CD4+ or CD8+ T cells sorted from blood, collected in a trial of the OX40 agonist ivuxolimab. These receptors all come from an adult with an advanced solid tumor such as melanoma, head and neck, liver or kidney cancer.

This chain links TRBV6-5 with TRBJ1-2; D ambiguous. Per germline, CDR1 MNHEY and CDR2 SVGAGI. The CDR3 totals 13 residues. Trimming left V 6 bases short and J 1 base short, with 9 bases between. This CDR3 is CASRPTVNYGYTF. For the CDR3, the DNA is TGTGCCAGCAGACCAACTGTTAACTATGGCTACACCTTC.

This chain joins TRBV7-9 and TRBJ2-7; possible D gene TRBD1, 7 bases. This CDR3 contains 14 residues. V lost 5 bases to trimming and J lost 5 bases, with 16 bases between them. Per the germline V gene, CDR1 is SEHNR and CDR2 is FQNEAQ (reference sequence). The CDR3 coding sequence is TGTGCCAGCAGCGAGGGGGGACAGAGACACGAGCAGTACTTC. It specifies CASSEGGQRHEQYF. Filled out from reference TRBV7-9 and TRBJ2-7, the complete variable domain reads DTGVSQNPRHKITKRGQNVTFRCDPISEHNRLYWYRQTLGQGPEFLTYFQNEAQLEKSRLLSDRFSAERPKGSFSTLEIQRTEQGDSAMYLCASSEGGQRHEQYFGPGTRLTVT.

Of note for this clone: This CDR3 is also generated by other DNA sequences in the sample. The rearrangement uses TRBV27 and TRBJ2-1; weak D call: TRBD2 (5 bases). Looked up from germline, CDR1 is MNHEY and CDR2 is SMNVEV (reference sequence). The CDR3 length is 11 residues. Trimming took off 8 bases at V and 4 bases at J, with 6 bases between the two ends. CDR3 amino acids: CASRGYNEQFF. CDR3 in DNA: TGTGCCAGCCGGGGTTACAATGAGCAGTTCTTC.

The V call is TRBV7-2, the J call TRBJ1-1, with TRBD1 identical over 8 bases. Trimming removed 8 bases from V and 4 bases from J; junction bases left unmatched: 6. CDR1 is SGHTA and CDR2 is FQGNSA in the germline V gene. The CDR3 has 13 residues. This CDR3 is CASGRGLATEAFF. For the CDR3, the DNA is TGTGCCAGCGGCAGGGGGCTGGCCACTGAAGCTTTCTTT.

This clone appeared a few times. The V and J genes are TRBV19 and TRBJ2-7; weak D call: TRBD2 (6 bases). V was pared by 5 bases and J by 5 bases, with 13 bases between. The CDR3 totals 13 residues. Looked up from germline, CDR1 is LNHDA and CDR2 is SQIVND (reference sequence). CDR3 bases: TGTGCCAGTAGTCTGGCTAGCGTCGACGAGCAGTACTTC. Amino acid sequence: CASSLASVDEQYF.

The V gene is TRBV5-6, the J gene TRBJ2-5, with D possibly matching TRBD1 (5 bases). CDR1 is SGHDT and CDR2 is YYEEEE in the germline V gene. The CDR3 totals 12 residues. Trimming took 6 bases from V and 5 from J, leaving 11 bases between them. The CDR3 DNA sequence: TGTGCCAGCACCCAGGGTGTGGAGACCCAGTACTTC. Translated: CASTQGVETQYF.

This chain joins TRBV11-1 and TRBJ2-5; 11 bases map to TRBD1. The CDR3 sequence is 15 residues long. Germline lookup yields CDR1 SGHAT and CDR2 FQDESV (reference sequence). The junction had 2 bases not matched to a gene; V was cut back by 3 bases and J by 2 bases. CDR3 nucleotides: TGTGCCAGCAGCTTGGGGACAGGGGGTCAAGAGACCCAGTACTTC. Amino acid sequence: CASSLGTGGQETQYF.

This sequence joins TRBV11-2 and TRBJ2-1, with D unclear. This CDR3 is 16 amino acids long. Germline V CDR1 and CDR2: SGHAT, FQNNGV. V dropped 1 base and J dropped 0 bases, with 10 bases sitting between them. The CDR3 loop reads CASSLGAESSYNEQFF. The DNA for the CDR3 is TGTGCCAGCAGCTTAGGGGCGGAAAGCTCCTACAATGAGCAGTTCTTC.

The chain has TRBV14 and TRBJ2-3, with 9 positions matching TRBD1. CDR1 and CDR2 (germline): SGHDN, FVKESK. J lost 6 bases, V lost 5 bases, and 12 bases had no gene match. The CDR3 is made up of 16 amino acids. CDR3 residues: CASSYVRQGGRDTQYF. CDR3 sequence (DNA): TGTGCCAGCAGCTACGTAAGACAGGGGGGGCGGGATACGCAGTATTTT.

Of note for this clone: The junction differs from germline at one of its ends, possibly a read error. This chain joins TRBV7-3 and TRBJ2-7; TRBD1 matches 7 bases. The CDR3 is 11 residues long. Looked up from germline, CDR1 is SGHTA and CDR2 is FQGTGA. CDR3 sequence (DNA): TGTGCCAGAAGTGGATGGGGACAGCCGAACTTC. Amino acid sequence: CARSGWGQPNF.

This sequence joins TRBV2 and TRBJ2-1; weak D call: TRBD2 (5 bases). There are 15 residues in the CDR3. Germline CDR1 is SNHLY and CDR2 is FYNNEI. V dropped 2 bases and J dropped 3 bases, with 11 bases sitting between them. The CDR3 protein is CASSETSGGYNEQFF. CDR3 DNA: TGTGCCAGCAGTGAAACGAGCGGCGGCTACAATGAGCAGTTCTTC.

V usage is TRBV5-4 and J usage is TRBJ2-1; 9 nucleotides line up with TRBD2. Germline loops: CDR1 SGHNT, CDR2 YYREEE (reference sequence). The CDR3 sequence is 15 residues long. After removal of 4 bases from V and 5 bases from J, the junction contained 7 bases not matched to a gene. CDR3 nucleotide sequence: TGTGCCAGCAGCCCCCCAGGACTAGCGCACAATGAGCAGTTCTTC. It encodes CASSPPGLAHNEQFF.

The chain carries TRBV4-1 and TRBJ2-2; no definite D call. V lost 2 bases, J lost 4 bases, and 5 bases lay in between. The length of the CDR3 is 13 residues. Germline V lookup: CDR1 MGHRA, CDR2 YSYEKL. CDR3 sequence (DNA): TGCGCCAGCAGCCAATGGATCACCGGGGAGCTGTTTTTT. Protein: CASSQWITGELFF.

The chain links TRBV2 to TRBJ1-2; no definite D call. Trimming took 0 bases from V and 4 from J, leaving 9 bases between them. The CDR3 consists of 14 residues. Germline V gene lookup returns CDR1 SNHLY and CDR2 FYNNEI. The chain's CDR3 is CASSEAGWGYGYTF. DNA for the CDR3: TGTGCCAGCAGTGAAGCTGGCTGGGGCTATGGCTACACCTTC.

The chain has TRBV7-2 and TRBJ2-3; D may be TRBD2 (7 bases). From germline, CDR1 is SGHTA and CDR2 FQGNSA. CDR3 length: 12 residues. The CDR3 loop is CVAGARGDTQYF. CDR3 coding DNA: TGTGTGGCGGGGGCCCGCGGAGATACGCAGTATTTT.

The chain employs TRBV15 and TRBJ1-1; D is perhaps TRBD1 (5 bases). This CDR3 region has 16 residues. Between the trimmed V and J ends, which lost 3 bases and 5 bases, there was a span of 19 bases. In germline, CDR1 is LNHNV, CDR2 YYDKDF (reference sequence). The CDR3 bases are TGTGCCACCAGCAGGGCTCGGGGGGACCGGGGTACTGAAGCTTTCTTT. It translates to CATSRARGDRGTEAFF. The whole variable domain, remainder taken from reference TRBV15 and TRBJ1-1, is DAMVIQNPRYQVTQFGKPVTLSCSQTLNHNVMYWYQQKSSQAPKLLFHYYDKDFNNEADTPDNFQSRRPNTSFCFLDIRSPGLGDTAMYLCATSRARGDRGTEAFFGQGTRLTVV.

A single count supports this clone. The V call is TRBV6-5, the J call TRBJ2-7; 10 bases agree with TRBD2. The length of the CDR3 is 15 residues. The trim removed 0 bases at V and 3 bases at J, leaving 2 bases unmatched. Germline-derived CDR1 and CDR2 are MNHEY and SVGAGI. The CDR3 loop reads CASSYSASGSYEQYF. CDR3 bases: TGTGCCAGCAGTTACTCCGCTAGCGGGAGCTACGAGCAGTACTTC.

The chain employs TRBV9 and TRBJ2-5, with unresolved D. Trimming shortened V by 2 bases and J by 0 bases, and 8 bases separated the two germline ends. This CDR3 has 14 amino acids. Germline CDR1 is SGDLS and CDR2 is YYNGEE. As DNA, the CDR3 is TGTGCCAGCAGCGTTGAAATGAACCAAGAGACCCAGTACTTC. Translating it yields CASSVEMNQETQYF.

This clone is medium-sized within its sample. This rearrangement joins TRBV30 to TRBJ2-7, with 11 bases that match TRBD2. This CDR3 region has 15 residues. CDR1 is GTSNPN and CDR2 is SVGIG in the germline V gene (reference sequence). J gave up 3 bases and V 2 bases, and 6 bases lay outside the gene matches. CDR3 loop: CAWSPGLAESYEQYF. CDR3 bases: TGTGCCTGGAGTCCGGGACTAGCGGAGAGCTACGAGCAGTACTTC.

In this sample, this clone turned up a few times. V usage is TRBV28 and J usage is TRBJ2-1; 9 bases map to TRBD2. The V segment lost 1 base and the J segment 12 bases; nucleotides outside the gene matches: 4. Germline V lookup: CDR1 MDHEN, CDR2 SYDVKM. There are 13 residues in the CDR3. The CDR3 nucleotides are TGTGCCAGCAGTTTATTCGCGGGAGGGGTGCAGTTCTTC. Residues: CASSLFAGGVQFF. Full variable domain (rest looked up from reference TRBV28 and TRBJ2-1): DVKVTQSSRYLVKRTGEKVFLECVQDMDHENMFWYRQDPGLGLRLIYFSYDVKMKEKGDIPEGYSVSREKKERFSLILESASTNQTSMYLCASSLFAGGVQFFGPGTRLTVL.

V is TRBV4-3 and J is TRBJ2-5; D unresolved. The germline CDR1 and CDR2 sequences are LGHNA and YSLEER. V was clipped by 0 bases and J by 5 bases, with 13 bases between them. The CDR3 is 15 residues long. Here the CDR3 reads CASSQEGRFFETQYF. CDR3 DNA sequence: TGCGCCAGCAGCCAAGAGGGTCGATTTTTTGAGACCCAGTACTTC.

This clone showed up just a few times. V and J are TRBV7-9 and TRBJ2-7; no clear D gene. CDR1 and CDR2 (germline): SEHNR, FQNEAQ (reference sequence). The length of the CDR3 is 12 residues. V lost 5 bases to trimming and J lost 7 bases, with 12 bases between them. The DNA of the CDR3 is TGTGCCAGCAGCCTTTCCCACAAAGAGCAGTACTTC. Protein product: CASSLSHKEQYF.

This chain uses TRBV27 with TRBJ2-7, with TRBD1 identical over 11 bases. The germline V gene encodes CDR1 MNHEY and CDR2 SMNVEV (reference sequence). J was trimmed by 6 bases and V by 4 bases; bases with no gene match: 8. The CDR3 covers 15 residues. In DNA form, the CDR3 reads TGTGCCAGCAGTTCGGACAGGGGGCGATTTAGCGAGCAGTACTTC. Amino acids: CASSSDRGRFSEQYF.